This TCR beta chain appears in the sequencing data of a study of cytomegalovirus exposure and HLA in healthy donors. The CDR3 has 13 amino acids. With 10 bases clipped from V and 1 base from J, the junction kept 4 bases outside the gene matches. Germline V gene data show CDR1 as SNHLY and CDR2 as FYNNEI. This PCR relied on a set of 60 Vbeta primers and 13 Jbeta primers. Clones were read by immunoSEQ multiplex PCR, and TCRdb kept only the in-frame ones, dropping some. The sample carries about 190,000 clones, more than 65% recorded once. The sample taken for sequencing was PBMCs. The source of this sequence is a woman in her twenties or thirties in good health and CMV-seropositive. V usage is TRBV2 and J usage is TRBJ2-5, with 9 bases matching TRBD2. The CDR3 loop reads CATLAGRQETQYF. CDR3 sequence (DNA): TGTGCCACCCTAGCGGGACGCCAAGAGACCCAGTACTTC.